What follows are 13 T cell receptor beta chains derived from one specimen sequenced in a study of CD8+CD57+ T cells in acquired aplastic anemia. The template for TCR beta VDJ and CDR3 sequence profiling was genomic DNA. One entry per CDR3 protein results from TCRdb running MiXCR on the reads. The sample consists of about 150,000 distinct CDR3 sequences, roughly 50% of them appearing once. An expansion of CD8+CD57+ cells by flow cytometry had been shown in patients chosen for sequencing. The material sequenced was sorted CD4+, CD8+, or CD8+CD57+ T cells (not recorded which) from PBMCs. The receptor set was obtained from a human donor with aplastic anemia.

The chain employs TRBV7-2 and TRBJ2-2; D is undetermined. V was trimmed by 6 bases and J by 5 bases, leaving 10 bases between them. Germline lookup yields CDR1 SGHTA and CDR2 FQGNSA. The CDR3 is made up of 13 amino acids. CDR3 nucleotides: TGTGCCAGCAGTCATACACGGACCGGGGAGCTGTTTTTT. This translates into CASSHTRTGELFF.

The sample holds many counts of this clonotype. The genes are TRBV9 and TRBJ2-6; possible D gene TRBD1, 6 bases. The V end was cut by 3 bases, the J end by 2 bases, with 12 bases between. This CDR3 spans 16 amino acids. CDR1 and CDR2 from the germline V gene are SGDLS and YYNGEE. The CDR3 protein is CASSEPGAPGANVLTF. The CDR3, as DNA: TGTGCCAGCAGCGAACCAGGGGCACCTGGGGCCAACGTCCTGACTTTC. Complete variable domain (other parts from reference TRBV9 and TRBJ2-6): DSGVTQTPKHLITATGQRVTLRCSPRSGDLSVYWYQQSLDQGLQFLIQYYNGEERAKGNILERFSAQQFPDLHSELNLSSLELGDSALYFCASSEPGAPGANVLTFGAGSRLTVL.

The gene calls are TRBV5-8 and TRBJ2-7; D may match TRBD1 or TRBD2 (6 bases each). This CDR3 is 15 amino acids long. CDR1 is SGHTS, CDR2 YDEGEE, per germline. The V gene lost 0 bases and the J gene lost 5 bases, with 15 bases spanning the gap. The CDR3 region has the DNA TGTGCCAGCAGCTTGGCTCAGGGGAGGAGCGACGAGCAGTACTTC. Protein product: CASSLAQGRSDEQYF.

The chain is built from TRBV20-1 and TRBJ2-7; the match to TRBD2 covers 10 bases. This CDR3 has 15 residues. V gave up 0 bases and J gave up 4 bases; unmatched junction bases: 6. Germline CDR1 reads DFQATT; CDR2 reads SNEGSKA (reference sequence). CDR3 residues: CSARDQAGGEYEQYF. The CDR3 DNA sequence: TGCAGTGCTAGAGATCAAGCGGGAGGGGAGTACGAGCAGTACTTC.

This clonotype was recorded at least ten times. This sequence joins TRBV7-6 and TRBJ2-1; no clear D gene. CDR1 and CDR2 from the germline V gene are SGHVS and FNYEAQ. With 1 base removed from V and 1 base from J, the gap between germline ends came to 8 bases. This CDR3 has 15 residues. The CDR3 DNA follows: TGTGCCAGCAGCTTAGGCGCGTTTTCCTACAATGAGCAGTTCTTC. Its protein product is CASSLGAFSYNEQFF.

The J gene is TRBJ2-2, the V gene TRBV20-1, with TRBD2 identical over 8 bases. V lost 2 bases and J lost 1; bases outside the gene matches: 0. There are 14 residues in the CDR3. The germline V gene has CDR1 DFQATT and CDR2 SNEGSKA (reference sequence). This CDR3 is CSARLAGNTGELFF. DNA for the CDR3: TGCAGTGCTAGACTAGCGGGGAACACCGGGGAGCTGTTTTTT.

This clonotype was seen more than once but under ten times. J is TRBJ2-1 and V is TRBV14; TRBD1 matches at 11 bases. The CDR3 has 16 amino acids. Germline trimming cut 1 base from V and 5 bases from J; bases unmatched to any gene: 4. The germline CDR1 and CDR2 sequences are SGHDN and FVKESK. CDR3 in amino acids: CASSQVPGQGDNEQFF. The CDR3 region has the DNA TGTGCCAGCAGCCAAGTACCGGGACAGGGGGACAATGAGCAGTTCTTC. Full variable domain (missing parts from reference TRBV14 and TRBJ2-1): EAGVTQFPSHSVIEKGQTVTLRCDPISGHDNLYWYRRVMGKEIKFLLHFVKESKQDESGMPNNRFLAERTGGTYSTLKVQPAELEDSGVYFCASSQVPGQGDNEQFFGPGTRLTVL.

Here the CDR3 reads CASRGDLLSYEQYF. The CDR3 DNA reads as TGTGCCAGCAGAGGGGACTTGCTCTCCTACGAGCAGTACTTC. The chain is built from TRBV10-3 and TRBJ2-7; D is possibly TRBD2 (6 bases). Germline lookup yields CDR1 ENHRY and CDR2 SYGVKD. V was shortened by 10 bases and J by 0 bases, with 16 bases between the two germline ends. The CDR3 runs to 14 residues.

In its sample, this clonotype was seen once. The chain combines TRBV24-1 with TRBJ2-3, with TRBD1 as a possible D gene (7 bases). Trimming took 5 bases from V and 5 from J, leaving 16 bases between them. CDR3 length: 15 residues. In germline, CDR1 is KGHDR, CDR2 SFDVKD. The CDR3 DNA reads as TGTGCCACCAGTGCTTCCCAGGGGGGCGTAGATACGCAGTATTTT. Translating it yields CATSASQGGVDTQYF.

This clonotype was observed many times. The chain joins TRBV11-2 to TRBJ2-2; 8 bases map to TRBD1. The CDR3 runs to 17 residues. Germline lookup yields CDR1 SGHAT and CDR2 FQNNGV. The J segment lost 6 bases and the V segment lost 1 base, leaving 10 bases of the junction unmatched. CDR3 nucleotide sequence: TGTGCCAGCAGCTTAGTAGGGCAGGGGGCATCAGCCGGGGAGCTGTTTTTT. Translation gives CASSLVGQGASAGELFF.

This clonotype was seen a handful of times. The CDR3 reads CAWSFAAYNEQFF. The CDR3 DNA is TGTGCCTGGAGTTTCGCGGCCTACAATGAGCAGTTCTTC. The rearrangement links TRBV30 to TRBJ2-1; D is uncertain. Germline V CDR1 and CDR2: GTSNPN, SVGIG (reference sequence). This CDR3 comprises 13 residues. The V and J ends lost 2 bases and 2 bases respectively, with 7 bases between them.

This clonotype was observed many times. This CDR3 reads CASSAGTGNSYEQYF. The CDR3, as DNA: TGTGCCAGCAGCGCCGGGACAGGGAACTCCTACGAGCAGTACTTC. The J gene is TRBJ2-7, the V gene TRBV9; 9 bases are shared with TRBD1. In germline, CDR1 is SGDLS, CDR2 YYNGEE. This CDR3 has 15 amino acids. V lost 3 bases, J lost 0 bases, and 4 bases stayed unmatched.

Written as DNA, the CDR3 is TGTGCCAGCAGTGAAGACGGTTCGCTTTACGAGCAGTACTTC. This sequence encodes CASSEDGSLYEQYF. This sequence joins TRBV25-1 and TRBJ2-7, with D hard to call. Trimming took 2 bases from V and 4 from J, leaving 12 bases between them. This CDR3 comprises 14 residues. Germline lookup yields CDR1 MGHDK and CDR2 SYGVNS.